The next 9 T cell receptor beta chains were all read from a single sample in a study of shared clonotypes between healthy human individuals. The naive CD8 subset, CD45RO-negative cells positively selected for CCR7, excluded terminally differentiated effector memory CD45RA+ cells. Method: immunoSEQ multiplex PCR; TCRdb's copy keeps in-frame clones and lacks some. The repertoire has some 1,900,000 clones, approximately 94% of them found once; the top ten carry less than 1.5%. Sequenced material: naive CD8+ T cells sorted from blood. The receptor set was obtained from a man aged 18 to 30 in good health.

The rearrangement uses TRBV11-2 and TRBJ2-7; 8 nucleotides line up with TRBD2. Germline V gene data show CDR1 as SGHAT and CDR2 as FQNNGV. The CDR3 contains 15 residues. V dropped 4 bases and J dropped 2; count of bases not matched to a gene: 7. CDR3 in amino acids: CASSSAGLAAYEQYF. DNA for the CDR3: TGTGCCAGCAGCTCGGCCGGACTAGCAGCCTACGAGCAGTACTTC.

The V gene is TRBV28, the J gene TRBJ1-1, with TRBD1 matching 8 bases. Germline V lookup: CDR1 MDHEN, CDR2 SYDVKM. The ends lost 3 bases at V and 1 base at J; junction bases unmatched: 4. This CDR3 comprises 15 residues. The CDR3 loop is CASSLGGQGNTEAFF. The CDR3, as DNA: TGTGCCAGCAGTTTGGGAGGACAGGGGAACACTGAAGCTTTCTTT.

In DNA, the CDR3 is TGTGCCTGGAGTCTAGCGGGGGGCCTCAATGAGCAGTTCTTC. This codes for CAWSLAGGLNEQFF. The genes are TRBV30 and TRBJ2-1, with 11 bases that match TRBD2. The CDR3 spans 14 residues. Germline V lookup: CDR1 GTSNPN, CDR2 SVGIG (reference sequence). Trimming cost V 2 bases and J 6 bases; bases outside gene matches: 3.

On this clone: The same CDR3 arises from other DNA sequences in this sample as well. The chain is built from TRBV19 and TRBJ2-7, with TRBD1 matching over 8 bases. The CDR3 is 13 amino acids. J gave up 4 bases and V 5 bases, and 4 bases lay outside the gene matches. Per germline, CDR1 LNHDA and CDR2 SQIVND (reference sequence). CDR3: CASSPGQDYEQYF. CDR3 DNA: TGTGCCAGTAGTCCGGGACAGGATTACGAGCAGTACTTC.

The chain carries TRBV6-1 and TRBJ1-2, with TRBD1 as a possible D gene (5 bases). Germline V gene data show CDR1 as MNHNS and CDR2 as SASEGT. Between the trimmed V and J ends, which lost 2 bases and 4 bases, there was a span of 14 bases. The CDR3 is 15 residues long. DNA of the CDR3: TGTGCCAGCAGTGAAAAGGGGAGGGTTGGCTATGGCTACACCTTC. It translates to CASSEKGRVGYGYTF.

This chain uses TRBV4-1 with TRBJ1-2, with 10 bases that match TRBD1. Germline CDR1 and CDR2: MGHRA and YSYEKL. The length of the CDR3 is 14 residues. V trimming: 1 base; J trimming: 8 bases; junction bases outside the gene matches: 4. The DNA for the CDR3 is TGCGCCAGCAGCCAAGGACAGGGGGCCGGGGGCTACACCTTC. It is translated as CASSQGQGAGGYTF.

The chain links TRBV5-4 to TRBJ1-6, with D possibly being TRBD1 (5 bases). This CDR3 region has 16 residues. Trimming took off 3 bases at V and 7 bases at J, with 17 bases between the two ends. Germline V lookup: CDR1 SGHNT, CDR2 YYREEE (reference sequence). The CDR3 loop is CASSWGGGGNNSPLHF. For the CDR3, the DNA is TGTGCCAGCAGCTGGGGGGGAGGTGGGAACAATTCACCCCTCCACTTT.

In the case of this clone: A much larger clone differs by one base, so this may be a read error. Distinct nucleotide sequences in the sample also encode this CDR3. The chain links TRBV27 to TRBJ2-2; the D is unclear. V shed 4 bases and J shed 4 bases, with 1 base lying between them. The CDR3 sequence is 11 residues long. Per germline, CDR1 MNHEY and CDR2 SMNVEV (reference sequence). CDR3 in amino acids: CASSSTGELFF. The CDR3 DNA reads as TGTGCCAGCAGTTCCACCGGGGAGCTGTTTTTT.

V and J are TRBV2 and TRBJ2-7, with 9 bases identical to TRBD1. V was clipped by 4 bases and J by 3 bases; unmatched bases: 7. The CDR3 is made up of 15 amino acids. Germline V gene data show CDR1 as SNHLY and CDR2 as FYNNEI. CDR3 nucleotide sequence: TGTGCCAGCAGTGGTCCGGGACAGGGCATCTACGAGCAGTACTTC. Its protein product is CASSGPGQGIYEQYF.